What follows are 32 T cell receptor beta chains derived from one specimen sequenced in a study of blood T cell repertoires in COVID-19. Here immunoSEQ multiplex PCR was the method, and the copy in TCRdb shows in-frame clones only, minus some. The data contain roughly 160,000 clones, about 88% of them singletons. The specimen was peripheral blood. The receptor set was obtained from a woman between 50 and 59 years old with COVID-19, enrolled during active disease.

The rearrangement joins TRBV20-1 to TRBJ1-5, with 8 nucleotides matching TRBD1. Germline V lookup: CDR1 DFQATT, CDR2 SNEGSKA (reference sequence). The CDR3 consists of 11 residues. J lost 13 bases, V lost 0 bases, and 2 bases had no gene match. CDR3 nucleotides: TGCAGTGCTAGAGATCAGGGGGCGCAGCATTTT. Its translation is CSARDQGAQHF.

The chain uses TRBV19 and TRBJ1-1; 7 bases are shared with TRBD1. Germline V gene lookup returns CDR1 LNHDA and CDR2 SQIVND (reference sequence). The CDR3 spans 14 residues. After removal of 3 bases from V and 4 bases from J, the junction contained 5 bases not matched to a gene. The CDR3 is CASSMEQGSTEAFF. DNA for the CDR3: TGTGCCAGTAGTATGGAACAGGGGAGCACTGAAGCTTTCTTT. Full variable domain (rest looked up from reference TRBV19 and TRBJ1-1): DGGITQSPKYLFRKEGQNVTLSCEQNLNHDAMYWYRQDPGQGLRLIYYSQIVNDFQKGDIAEGYSVSREKKESFPLTVTSAQKNPTAFYLCASSMEQGSTEAFFGQGTRLTVV.

The V gene is TRBV27, the J gene TRBJ2-5; 9 bases are shared with TRBD2. The V segment lost 6 bases and the J segment 1 base; nucleotides outside the gene matches: 6. CDR1 MNHEY and CDR2 SMNVEV come from the germline V gene (reference sequence). The CDR3 contains 15 residues. CDR3: CASSFSGGLQETQYF. DNA for the CDR3: TGTGCCAGCAGCTTTAGCGGGGGCCTCCAAGAGACCCAGTACTTC.

The chain carries TRBV27 and TRBJ1-5; TRBD1 matches at 9 bases. The V segment lost 9 bases and the J segment 1 base; nucleotides outside the gene matches: 7. Germline V gene lookup returns CDR1 MNHEY and CDR2 SMNVEV (reference sequence). The CDR3 loop spans 15 amino acids. The CDR3 nucleotides read TGTGCCAGTCCAGACAGGGGGATGAGCAATCAGCCCCAGCATTTT. It is translated as CASPDRGMSNQPQHF.

The rearrangement uses TRBV5-4 and TRBJ1-4, with a tentative D call TRBD1 (5 bases). CDR1 and CDR2 from the germline V gene are SGHNT and YYREEE (reference sequence). The CDR3 sequence is 15 residues long. The V gene lost 4 bases and the J gene lost 7 bases, with 17 bases spanning the gap. The CDR3 region has the DNA TGTGCCAGCAGCCCCTCGGAGGGGCTTGGTGAAAAACTGTTTTTT. Translation: CASSPSEGLGEKLFF.

This clone appeared a few times. The V gene is TRBV6-4, the J gene TRBJ1-5; perhaps TRBD1 as D (5 bases). Germline CDR1 and CDR2: MRHNA and SNTAGT. Trimming left V 4 bases short and J 7 bases short, with 17 bases between. The length of the CDR3 is 15 residues. CDR3 DNA: TGTGCCAGCAGTGCATCGGGGGACGGGACCCAGCCCCAGCATTTT. Its protein product is CASSASGDGTQPQHF.

The V gene is TRBV15, the J gene TRBJ1-6, with D maybe TRBD1 (5 bases). V lost 3 bases to trimming and J lost 8 bases, with 11 bases between them. CDR1 is LNHNV and CDR2 is YYDKDF in the germline V gene (reference sequence). The CDR3 sequence is 14 residues long. CDR3 nucleotide sequence: TGTGCCACCAGCAGCAGGGCTTTGGATTCACCCCTCCACTTT. Protein sequence: CATSSRALDSPLHF.

This clone has just a few counts. V is TRBV7-2 and J is TRBJ1-5, with 7 bases fitting TRBD1. The CDR3 covers 16 residues. After removal of 0 bases from V and 5 bases from J, the junction contained 7 bases not matched to a gene. CDR1 and CDR2 from the germline V gene are SGHTA and FQGNSA. CDR3 in amino acids: CASSLASMTGHQPQHF. CDR3 in DNA: TGTGCCAGCAGCTTAGCCTCCATGACAGGGCATCAGCCCCAGCATTTT.

The CDR3, as DNA: TGCGCCAGCAGTGAAACGACAGGGAACACCGGGGAGCTGTTTTTT. Translated: CASSETTGNTGELFF. This chain uses TRBV10-1 with TRBJ2-2; a weak D match, TRBD1 (6 bases). The CDR3 has 15 residues. Germline CDR1 is WNHNN and CDR2 is SYGVQD (reference sequence). Trimming shortened V by 3 bases and J by 1 base, and 9 bases separated the two germline ends.

The V call is TRBV11-2, the J call TRBJ1-4; TRBD1 is a possible D gene (5 bases). The CDR3 contains 15 residues. V was pared by 5 bases and J by 5 bases, with 15 bases between. CDR1 is SGHAT, CDR2 FQNNGV, per germline. The CDR3 DNA sequence: TGTGCCAGCAGCCTGATAGACAGCAGCAATGAAAAACTGTTTTTT. Encoded protein: CASSLIDSSNEKLFF.

The chain recombines TRBV10-3 with TRBJ2-7; 7 bases fit TRBD1. With V trimmed by 6 bases and J by 1 base, 0 bases remained unmatched. This CDR3 has 12 amino acids. Per the germline V gene, CDR1 is ENHRY and CDR2 is SYGVKD. The CDR3 DNA is TGTGCCATCAGACAGGGGTCCTACGAGCAGTACTTC. The encoded protein is CAIRQGSYEQYF.

V and J are TRBV28 and TRBJ1-2; D might be TRBD1 (6 bases). Germline assignment: CDR1 MDHEN and CDR2 SYDVKM. Trimming removed 0 bases from V and 4 bases from J, with 9 bases in between. This CDR3 spans 14 amino acids. For the CDR3, the DNA is TGTGCCAGCAGTTTATGGCAGGGGATCTATGGCTACACCTTC. Translating it yields CASSLWQGIYGYTF.

This rearrangement joins TRBV25-1 to TRBJ1-2, with 11 nucleotides matching TRBD1. The V segment lost 4 bases and the J segment 5 bases; nucleotides outside the gene matches: 9. In germline, CDR1 is MGHDK, CDR2 SYGVNS. The CDR3 is 16 amino acids. The CDR3 bases are TGTGCCAGCAGTGCGCCACCGGGACAGGGGGAATATGGCTACACCTTC. Amino acid sequence: CASSAPPGQGEYGYTF.

The table lists this clone with a few counts. The rearrangement links TRBV3-1 (or the pseudogene TRBV3-2) to TRBJ2-7, with 11 bases identical to TRBD2. J lost 2 bases, V lost 4 bases, and 4 bases had no gene match. CDR3 length equals 15 residues. In germline, CDR1 is LGHDT, CDR2 YNNKEL (reference sequence). The CDR3: CASSPLSGGAYEQYF. The CDR3 DNA reads TGTGCCAGCAGCCCCCTTAGCGGGGGGGCCTACGAGCAGTACTTC.

This sequence joins TRBV10-3 and TRBJ1-5; the match to TRBD1 covers 10 bases. The germline CDR1 and CDR2 sequences are ENHRY and SYGVKD. This CDR3 spans 15 amino acids. The V segment lost 1 base and the J segment 6 bases; nucleotides outside the gene matches: 3. DNA of the CDR3: TGTGCCATCAGTGAGTTGGGACAGGGGATTCAGCCCCAGCATTTT. Amino acids: CAISELGQGIQPQHF.

This chain links TRBV27 with TRBJ2-1; 10 positions match TRBD2. J gave up 9 bases and V 5 bases, and 22 bases lay outside the gene matches. Germline CDR1 is MNHEY and CDR2 is SMNVEV (reference sequence). This CDR3 region has 19 residues. DNA for the CDR3: TGTGCCAGCAGTCCCCGGGGAAGCGGGGGGGCCATAAGACCCGGTGAGCAGTTCTTC. Translating gives CASSPRGSGGAIRPGEQFF.

The chain has TRBV6-5 and TRBJ1-2; possible D gene TRBD1, 6 bases. Trimming left V 0 bases short and J 2 bases short, with 10 bases between. This CDR3 is built from 15 residues. CDR1 is MNHEY, CDR2 SVGAGI, per germline. The CDR3 bases are TGTGCCAGCAGTTACTCAACGGGACAAAACTATGGCTACACCTTC. Amino acid sequence: CASSYSTGQNYGYTF.

The CDR3 is CASSFGTVRSYEQYF. The CDR3 DNA follows: TGTGCCAGCAGTTTTGGGACAGTACGATCCTACGAGCAGTACTTC. This chain joins TRBV27 and TRBJ2-7; the match to TRBD1 covers 7 bases. The CDR3 runs 15 residues. J lost 1 base, V lost 3 bases, and 6 bases had no gene match. Germline V gives CDR1 MNHEY, CDR2 SMNVEV (reference sequence).

The CDR3 spells CASSFQAVRYF. The CDR3 DNA follows: TGTGCCAGCAGCTTCCAGGCTGTCCGGTATTTT. This chain connects TRBV5-4 to TRBJ2-3; D not certain. The CDR3 runs 11 residues. V was pared by 2 bases and J by 14 bases, with 12 bases between. Looked up from germline, CDR1 is SGHNT and CDR2 is YYREEE (reference sequence).

J is TRBJ1-2 and V is TRBV28; weak D call: TRBD1 (5 bases). The V end lost 2 bases, the J end lost 4 bases, and 11 bases lay between the germline ends. The CDR3 is made up of 14 amino acids. The germline V gene has CDR1 MDHEN and CDR2 SYDVKM. CDR3 DNA sequence: TGTGCCAGCAGTTTAACGGGGGGGACCTATGGCTACACCTTC. Residues: CASSLTGGTYGYTF.

The chain has TRBV2 and TRBJ2-1; 10 nucleotides align to TRBD1. This CDR3 contains 15 residues. Germline CDR1 SNHLY, CDR2 FYNNEI. With 5 bases clipped from V and 4 bases from J, the junction kept 5 bases outside the gene matches. The CDR3 loop is CASSQGQGIYNEQFF. CDR3 bases: TGTGCCAGCAGTCAGGGACAGGGGATATACAATGAGCAGTTCTTC.

This clone showed up just once. The gene calls are TRBV11-3 and TRBJ1-2, with a weak D call TRBD1 (5 bases). Germline V gene sequence: CDR1 SGHNT, CDR2 YENEEA. V dropped 5 bases and J dropped 8 bases, with 12 bases sitting between them. CDR3 length: 12 residues. The DNA for the CDR3 is TGTGCCAGCAGCATCCAGGGAAAAGGCTACACCTTC. Its protein product is CASSIQGKGYTF.

The table lists this clone with a few counts. The genes are TRBV10-1 and TRBJ2-7; no clear D gene. CDR1 and CDR2 (germline): WNHNN, SYGVQD (reference sequence). CDR3 size: 11 residues. The germline V and J ends were trimmed by 2 bases and 4 bases, with 3 bases remaining between them. The CDR3 loop reads CASSEEYEQYF. DNA of the CDR3: TGCGCCAGCAGTGAGGAGTACGAGCAGTACTTC.

The chain recombines TRBV18 with TRBJ2-3; TRBD1 aligns across 7 bases. Germline values: CDR1 KGHSH, CDR2 LQKENI. The CDR3 length is 15 residues. The V and J ends lost 3 bases and 4 bases, in that order; junction bases with no gene match: 7. CDR3 sequence: CASSPDRSNSDTQYF. CDR3 coding DNA: TGTGCCAGCTCACCGGACAGGTCCAATTCAGATACGCAGTATTTT. The whole variable domain, remainder taken from reference TRBV18 and TRBJ2-3, is NAGVMQNPRHLVRRRGQEARLRCSPMKGHSHVYWYRQLPEEGLKFMVYLQKENIIDESGMPKERFSAEFPKEGPSILRIQQVVRGDSAAYFCASSPDRSNSDTQYFGPGTRLTVL.

The rearrangement links TRBV6-2 or TRBV6-3 to TRBJ2-7; TRBD2 matches at 7 bases. Germline trimming cut 0 bases from V and 5 bases from J; bases unmatched to any gene: 7. CDR1 and CDR2 from the germline V gene are MNHEY and SVGEGT. The CDR3 covers 15 residues. The CDR3 loop is CASSYSGLPYNEQYF. The CDR3 DNA reads TGTGCCAGCAGTTACTCGGGACTACCCTACAACGAGCAGTACTTC.

V is TRBV2 and J is TRBJ2-2; maybe TRBD2 (6 bases). The CDR3 contains 15 residues. Germline V gene data show CDR1 as SNHLY and CDR2 as FYNNEI. Between the trimmed V and J ends, which lost 6 bases and 4 bases, there was a span of 15 bases. The CDR3: CASRWRAVPTGELFF. CDR3 sequence (DNA): TGTGCCAGCAGATGGAGGGCAGTCCCCACCGGGGAGCTGTTTTTT.

This clone was seen a few times. The chain carries TRBV29-1 and TRBJ1-2, with 7 bases fitting TRBD1. The CDR3 contains 13 residues. Losses at the gene ends were 7 bases for V and 7 bases for J; bases not matched to a gene: 12. Germline V gene sequence: CDR1 SQVTM, CDR2 ANQGSEA. The CDR3 is CSARGAGGPGYTF. In DNA, the CDR3 is TGCAGCGCCCGAGGAGCAGGGGGGCCTGGCTACACCTTC.

The chain recombines TRBV3-1 (or the pseudogene TRBV3-2) with TRBJ2-3, with D perhaps TRBD2 (6 bases). Germline V gene data show CDR1 as LGHDT and CDR2 as YNNKEL (reference sequence). The CDR3 is 15 amino acids. The V gene lost 3 bases and the J gene lost 4 bases, with 14 bases spanning the gap. CDR3 region: CASSQYTSSADTQYF. DNA for the CDR3: TGTGCCAGCAGCCAGTACACTAGCTCTGCAGATACGCAGTATTTT.

V usage is TRBV27 and J usage is TRBJ1-5; no firm D call. The CDR3 spans 17 residues. Looked up from germline, CDR1 is MNHEY and CDR2 is SMNVEV (reference sequence). Trimming pared 5 bases from V and 2 bases from J, leaving 19 bases between. CDR3 nucleotides: TGTGCCAGCAGTGGGTGGGCAGGTGGTTCCGGCAATCAGCCCCAGCATTTT. As protein: CASSGWAGGSGNQPQHF.

This clone was counted between two and nine times. The rearrangement uses TRBV19 and TRBJ2-5, with TRBD2 identical over 8 bases. After removal of 5 bases from V and 2 bases from J, the junction contained 10 bases not matched to a gene. The CDR3 has 16 residues. CDR1 is LNHDA and CDR2 is SQIVND in the germline V gene (reference sequence). As DNA, the CDR3 is TGTGCCAGTAGTGAATATAGCGGGGCCACTCAAGAGACCCAGTACTTC. Protein: CASSEYSGATQETQYF.

The V and J genes are TRBV7-2 and TRBJ2-3, with 12 bases matching TRBD2. V gave up 5 bases and J gave up 1 base; unmatched junction bases: 4. CDR3 length equals 16 residues. Germline V gene sequence: CDR1 SGHTA, CDR2 FQGNSA. CDR3 sequence reads: CASSPWTSGGTDTQYF. CDR3 coding DNA: TGTGCCAGCAGCCCGTGGACTAGCGGGGGCACAGATACGCAGTATTTT.

The V gene is TRBV5-1, the J gene TRBJ1-6, with D hard to call. Per the germline V gene, CDR1 is SGHRS and CDR2 is YFSETQ. The CDR3 is made up of 14 amino acids. Trimming stripped 1 base from V and 10 bases from J, with 12 bases between. This CDR3 is CASSLTLPYSPLHF. The CDR3 DNA reads TGCGCCAGCAGCTTGACTCTCCCCTACTCACCCCTCCACTTT. Based on the CDR3 plus reference TRBV5-1 and TRBJ1-6, the full variable domain is KAGVTQTPRYLIKTRGQQVTLSCSPISGHRSVSWYQQTPGQGLQFLFEYFSETQRNKGNFPGRFSGRQFSNSRSEMNVSTLELGDSALYLCASSLTLPYSPLHFGNGTRLTVT.